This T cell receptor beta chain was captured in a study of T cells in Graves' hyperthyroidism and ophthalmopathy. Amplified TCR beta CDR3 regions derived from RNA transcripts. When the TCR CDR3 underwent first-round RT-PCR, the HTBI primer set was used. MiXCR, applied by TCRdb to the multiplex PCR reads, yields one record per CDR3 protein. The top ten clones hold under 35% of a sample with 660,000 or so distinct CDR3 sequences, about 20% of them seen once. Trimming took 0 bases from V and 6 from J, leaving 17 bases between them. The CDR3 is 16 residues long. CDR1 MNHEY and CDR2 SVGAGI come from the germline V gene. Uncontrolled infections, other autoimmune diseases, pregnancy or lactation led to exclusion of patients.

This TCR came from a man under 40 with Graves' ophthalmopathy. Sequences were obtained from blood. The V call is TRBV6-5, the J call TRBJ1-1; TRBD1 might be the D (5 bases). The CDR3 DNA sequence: TGTGCCAGCAGTTACTCGAGTCGGGGGTCGGGTTCTGAAGCTTTCTTT. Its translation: CASSYSSRGSGSEAFF.